The present entry profiles one T cell receptor (beta chain) with its context. What it binds is not known. The library targeted TCRbeta and was prepared with unique molecular identifiers. TCRdb processed the PCR reads anew with MiXCR; each CDR3 protein has one entry. The sample lists nearly 350,000 distinct CDR3 sequences, 15% to 20% occurring once. The CDR3 runs to 16 residues. In germline, CDR1 is KGHDR, CDR2 SFDVKD. V gave up 4 bases and J gave up 5 bases; unmatched junction bases: 9. The data stem from a study of T-cell reconstitution after alpha-beta-depleted transplantation in children. Study-level results: Several patients had high TCRbeta diversity at day 60; it came from surviving recipient T cells and thymic progenitors. Alpha-beta T cells present about two months after transplant were reported to originate from several hundred expanded graft clones.

The sample in question was PBMCs, mostly from graft donor cells, obtained 360 days after TCRalphabeta/CD19-depleted stem cell transplant. This receptor was identified in a male patient aged 2 to 10 who had a stem cell transplant for acute lymphoblastic leukemia, so the T cells may come from the graft donor. J is TRBJ2-3 and V is TRBV24-1, with 9 positions matching TRBD2. DNA for the CDR3: TGTGCCACCAGTGACCCGTTAGCGGGAGCGATAGATACGCAGTATTTT. This sequence encodes CATSDPLAGAIDTQYF.